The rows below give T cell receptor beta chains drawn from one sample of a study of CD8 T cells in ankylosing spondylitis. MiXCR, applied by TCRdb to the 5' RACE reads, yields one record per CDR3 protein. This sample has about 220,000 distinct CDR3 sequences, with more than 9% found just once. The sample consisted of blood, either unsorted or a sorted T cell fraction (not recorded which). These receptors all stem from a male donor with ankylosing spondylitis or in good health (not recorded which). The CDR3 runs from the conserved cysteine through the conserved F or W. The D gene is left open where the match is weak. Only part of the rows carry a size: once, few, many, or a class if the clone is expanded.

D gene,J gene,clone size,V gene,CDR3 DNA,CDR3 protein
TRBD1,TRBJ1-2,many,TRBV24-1,TGTGCCACCAGTGCAGGGGGCAACTATGGCTACACCTTC,CATSAGGNYGYTF
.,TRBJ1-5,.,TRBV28,TGTGCCAGCAATTTCGGACGGAGCTATAGCAATCAGCCCCAGCATTTT,CASNFGRSYSNQPQHF
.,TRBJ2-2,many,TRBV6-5,TGTGCCAGCAGTTACGGGGATGAGAGGACCGGGGAGCTGTTTTTT,CASSYGDERTGELFF
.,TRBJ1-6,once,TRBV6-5,TGTGCCAGCAGTTACTCGGGGGGGAGCTCCTATAATTCACCCCTCCACTTT,CASSYSGGSSYNSPLHF
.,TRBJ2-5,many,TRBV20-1,TGCAGTGCCCCGGCGGGGCAAGAGACCCAGTACTTC,CSAPAGQETQYF
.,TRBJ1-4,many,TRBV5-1,TGCGCCAGCAGCTTGGATGGAGTAGCCCAGGGTCGGGAAAAACTGTTTTTT,CASSLDGVAQGREKLFF
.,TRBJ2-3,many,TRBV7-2,TGTGCCAGCCGACCCGGGGGAATTAGCACAGATACGCAGTATTTT,CASRPGGISTDTQYF
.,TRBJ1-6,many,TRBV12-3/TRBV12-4,TGTGCCAGCAGGCCCGACGGGGCCAATAATTCACCCCTCCACTTT,CASRPDGANNSPLHF
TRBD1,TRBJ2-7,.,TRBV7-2,TGTGCCAGCACCCTAGGTGGACAGGGCGCCTACGAGCAGTACTTC,CASTLGGQGAYEQYF
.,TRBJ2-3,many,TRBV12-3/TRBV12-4,TGTGCCAGCAGTTTAGTCGGGATCACAGATACGCAGTATTTT,CASSLVGITDTQYF
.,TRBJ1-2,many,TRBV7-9,TGTGCCAGCAGCTTACAAGGGAACGCTAACTATGGCTACACCTTC,CASSLQGNANYGYTF
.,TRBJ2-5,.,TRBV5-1,TGCGCCAGCAGCTTGAACGTTGCCGGGGAACAAGAGACCCAGTACTTC,CASSLNVAGEQETQYF
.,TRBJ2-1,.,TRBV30,TGTGCCTGGAGTGTATGGGAACTGGGAATCAATGAGCAGTTCTTC,CAWSVWELGINEQFF
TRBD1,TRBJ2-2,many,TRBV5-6,TGTGCCAGCAGCTCGGACAGGACTTACACCGGGGAGCTGTTTTTT,CASSSDRTYTGELFF
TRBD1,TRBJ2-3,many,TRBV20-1,TGCAGTGTCCCGGACAGGGCGACCAGCGATACGCAGTATTTT,CSVPDRATSDTQYF
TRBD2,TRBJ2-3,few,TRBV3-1,TGTGCCAGCAGCTCCCGGACTAGCGGGGGACTCACAGATACGCAGTATTTT,CASSSRTSGGLTDTQYF
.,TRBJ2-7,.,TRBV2,TGTGCCAGCGGGGGAAATGAATGGCGGGAGCAGTACTTC,CASGGNEWREQYF
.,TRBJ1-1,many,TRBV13,TGTGCCAGCAGCTTAGGCCTCTGGGGAGAAAACACTGAAGCTTTCTTT,CASSLGLWGENTEAFF
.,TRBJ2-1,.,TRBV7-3,TGTGCCAGCAGCTTAGGGGCAGGGTCCTACAATGAGCAGTTCTTC,CASSLGAGSYNEQFF
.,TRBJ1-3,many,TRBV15,TGTGCCACCAGCTTGGGGGAGAGCTCTGGAAACACCATATATTTT,CATSLGESSGNTIYF
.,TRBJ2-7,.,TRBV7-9,TGTGCCAGCAGCAGCCAGACGGAGCAGTACTTC,CASSSQTEQYF
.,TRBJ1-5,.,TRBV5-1,TGCGCCAGCACCTTGGGTGGACAGAATCAGCCCCTGCATTTT,CASTLGGQNQPLHF
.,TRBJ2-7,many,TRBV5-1,TGCGCCAGCAGCTCGGACAGCTACGAGCAGTACTTC,CASSSDSYEQYF
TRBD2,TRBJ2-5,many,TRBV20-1,TGCAGTGCTAACGGGGGGACCCAAGAGACCCAGTACTTC,CSANGGTQETQYF
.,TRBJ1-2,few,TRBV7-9,TGTGCCAGCAGCATAGGGAGTTTGAACTATGGCTACACCTTC,CASSIGSLNYGYTF